Sequencing of this T cell receptor beta chain was carried out in a study of neurological immune-mediated disorders. Broader study findings: HTLV-1-associated myelopathy had the most TCR clonal expansion, while multiple sclerosis had the least, a level that fell below healthy controls.

The ends were cut back, 3 bases at V and 0 bases at J, with 13 bases in the middle. CDR1 SGHNT and CDR2 YYREEE come from the germline V gene (reference sequence). The CDR3 length is 15 residues. TCRdb called the 5' RACE reads again in MiXCR, with one record for every CDR3 protein. The sample lists 11,000 to 15,000 distinct CDR3 sequences; approximately 13% were seen once. At least ten counts were recorded for this clonotype. No antigen is known for it. The chain combines TRBV5-4 with TRBJ2-7; D gene unclear. This receptor was identified in a female donor with HTLV-1-associated myelopathy (HAM/TSP). The sequenced material came from CD8+ T cells from blood. This CDR3 reads CASSSNRVSSYEQYF. Written as DNA, the CDR3 is TGTGCCAGCAGCTCCAACCGGGTAAGCTCCTACGAGCAGTACTTC.